This TCR beta chain was identified during a study of blood T cell repertoires in COVID-19. Across the study: PBMCs, B-cell-depleted T cells, or T cells were the source of the cDNA or gDNA that made up the material.

The CDR3 runs to 16 residues. V lost 2 bases and J 3 bases, leaving 17 bases between the germline ends. Germline V gives CDR1 SGHRS, CDR2 YFSETQ. Method: immunoSEQ multiplex PCR; TCRdb's copy keeps in-frame clones and lacks some. The sample records hundreds of thousands of clones, approximately 85% being singletons. This chain joins TRBV5-1 and TRBJ1-2; D is possibly TRBD1 (6 bases). Input material: PBMCs or T cells enriched from blood (not recorded which). The source of this sequence is a woman aged 50 to 65 who had recovered from COVID-19. This chain's CDR3 is CASSLSVTGRDYGYTF. DNA for the CDR3: TGCGCCAGCAGCTTATCAGTAACAGGGAGAGACTATGGCTACACCTTC.